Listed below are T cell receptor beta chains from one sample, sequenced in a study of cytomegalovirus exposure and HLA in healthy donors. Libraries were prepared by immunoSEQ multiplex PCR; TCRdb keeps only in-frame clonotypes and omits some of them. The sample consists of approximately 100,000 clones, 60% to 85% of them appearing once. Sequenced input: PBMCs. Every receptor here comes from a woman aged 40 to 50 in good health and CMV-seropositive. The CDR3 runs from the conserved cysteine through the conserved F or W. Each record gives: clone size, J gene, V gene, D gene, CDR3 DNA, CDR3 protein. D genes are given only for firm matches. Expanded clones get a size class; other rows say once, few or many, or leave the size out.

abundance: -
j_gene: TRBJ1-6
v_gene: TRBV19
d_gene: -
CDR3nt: TGTGCCAGTAGTTTGGGGGGGGATTATTCACCCCTCCACTTT
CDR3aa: CASSLGGDYSPLHF

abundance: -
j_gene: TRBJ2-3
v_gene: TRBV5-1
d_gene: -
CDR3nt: TGCGCCAGCAGCTCACAGGGCGTCGGCACAGATACGCAGTATTTT
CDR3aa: CASSSQGVGTDTQYF

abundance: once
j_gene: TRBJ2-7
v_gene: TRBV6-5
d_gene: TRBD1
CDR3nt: TGTGCCAGCAGGTCGGGACAGGGATATTGGGAGCAGTACTTC
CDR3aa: CASRSGQGYWEQYF

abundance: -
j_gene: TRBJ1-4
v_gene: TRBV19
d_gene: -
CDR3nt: TGTGCCAGTACCCCCGTTTCCGGTAATGAAAAACTGTTTTTT
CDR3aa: CASTPVSGNEKLFF

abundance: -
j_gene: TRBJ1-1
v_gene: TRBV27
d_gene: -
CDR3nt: TGTGCCAGCGGCCCGGGGGATCGGGCTCCACATGAAGCTTTCTTT
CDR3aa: CASGPGDRAPHEAFF

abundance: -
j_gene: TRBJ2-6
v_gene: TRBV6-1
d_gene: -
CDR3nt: TGTGCCAGCAGTTCGACAGGAACTGGGGCCAACGTCCTGACTTTC
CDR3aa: CASSSTGTGANVLTF

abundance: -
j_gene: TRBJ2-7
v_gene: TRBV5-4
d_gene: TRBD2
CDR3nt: TGTGCCAGCAGCTTGGAACTAGCGGGGGGCTACGAGCAGTACTTC
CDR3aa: CASSLELAGGYEQYF

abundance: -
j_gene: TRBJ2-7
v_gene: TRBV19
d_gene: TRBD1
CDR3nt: TGTGCCAGTCGAGGGGGACAGAGCTCCTACGAGCAGTACTTC
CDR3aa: CASRGGQSSYEQYF

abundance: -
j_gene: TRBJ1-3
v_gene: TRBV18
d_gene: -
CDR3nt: TGTGCCAGCTCACCCCGGCAACTCGAGGCCTCTGGAAACACCATATATTTT
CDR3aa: CASSPRQLEASGNTIYF

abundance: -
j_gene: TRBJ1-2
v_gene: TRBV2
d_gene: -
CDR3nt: TGTGCCAGCAGACCCGGGACAACTTATTATGGCTACACCTTC
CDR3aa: CASRPGTTYYGYTF

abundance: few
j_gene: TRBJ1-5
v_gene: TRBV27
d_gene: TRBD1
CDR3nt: TGTGCCAGCAGCGGACCGGGACAGTCTTATCAGCCCCAGCATTTT
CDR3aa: CASSGPGQSYQPQHF

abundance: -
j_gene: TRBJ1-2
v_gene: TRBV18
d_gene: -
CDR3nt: TGTGCCAGCTCCCTCCTCAACAGGGTAGATGGCTACACCTTC
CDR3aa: CASSLLNRVDGYTF

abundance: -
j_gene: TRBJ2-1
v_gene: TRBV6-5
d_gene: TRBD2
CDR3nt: TGTGCCAGCAGTTACAGGATGACGGGGGGGCCGAATGAGCAGTTCTTC
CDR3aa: CASSYRMTGGPNEQFF

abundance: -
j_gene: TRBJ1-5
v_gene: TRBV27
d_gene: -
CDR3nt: TGTGCCAGCAGTTCCTCGGTTCGTAATCAGCCCCAGCATTTT
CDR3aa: CASSSSVRNQPQHF

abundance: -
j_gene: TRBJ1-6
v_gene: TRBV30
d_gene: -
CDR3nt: TGTGCCTGGAGTGGGGGGGGGACTTCACCCCTCCACTTT
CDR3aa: CAWSGGGTSPLHF

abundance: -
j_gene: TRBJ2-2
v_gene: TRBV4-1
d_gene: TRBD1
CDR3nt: TGCGCCAGCAGCGCTTTCCTCCGGGACAGAAACACCGGGGAGCTGTTTTTT
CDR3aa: CASSAFLRDRNTGELFF